This T cell receptor beta chain was identified during a study of cytomegalovirus exposure and HLA in healthy donors (dated by TCRdb to the late 2010s). As for the study more broadly: An earlier analysis of approximately 590 of the donors reported 250 to 300 Gb of sequence data and some 100 million unique TCR beta sequences from some 180 million T cells. An early release covering 500 to 750 HLA-typed donors comprised about 310 gigabases of sequencing data and about 90 million unique TCR sequences. Of the 398 genotyped donors, approximately 81% were placed in the genetic ancestry cluster associated with self-reported Caucasian donors. The study was designed to test whether signatures of past pathogen exposure could be identified by cataloging public T cell receptors. The study used immunosequencing to profile the T cell repertoires of 670 or so subjects and linked those repertoires to cytomegalovirus serostatus. Along with the approximately 600-subject first cohort, a separate validation cohort of over a hundred different subjects was used. High-throughput TCR immunosequencing, statistical association of individual TCRs with disease status, and machine learning were combined to predict cytomegalovirus infection status. In a later analysis, previously published TCR beta repertoires from more than 500 donors were re-analyzed and high-resolution HLA genotyping was added so that TCR occurrence patterns could be studied. The later analysis used no new phenotypic data to find candidate immune exposures, relying instead on TCR beta sequences and their occurrence across donors. In an earlier analysis of roughly 600 of the donors, high-throughput TCR beta sequencing was used to judge whether each TCR beta V gene segment behaved as functional or pseudogenic. Donor age, sex, ethnicity and CMV serostatus were compiled alongside the repertoire data. A later genetic analysis took genome-wide SNP genotypes for about three fifths of the roughly 700 donors and used that subset as a discovery cohort. All discovery cohort repertoires had been generated using a single sequencing platform. Class I and class II HLA loci were covered by the typing at four-digit resolution. Typing coverage varied by locus: roughly 629-640 donors for A, B, C, DRB1 and DQB1; roughly 510 for DQA1; more than 600 for DPA1; some 470 for DPB1. About five DR-DQ haplotypes were treated as single units for association and clustering because of strong linkage in the cohort. Across some 400 genotyped donors of the cohort, an average of 235,054 unique TCR beta nucleotide sequences per donor were sequenced, and about a sixth of those sequences were non-productive. General study outcomes and caveats: A group of highly shared sequence variants was considered likely to be a technical artifact of the sequencing pipeline. The only immune exposure information available for the cohort was CMV serostatus. According to a later analysis, most CMV-associated TCR beta chains appeared to be HLA-restricted, and the HLA associations seemed to be driven largely by CMV exposure. Compared with equally common non-associated chains, HLA-associated TCR beta chains in a later analysis were more clonally expanded and had lower generation probabilities. The cohort was sequenced for TCR beta chains only, and without alpha or paired-chain data the features that could be detected were limited. A later analysis associated 16,951 TCR beta sequences with specific HLA alleles at a false discovery rate of 0.05. Cytomegalovirus status was reported to be diagnosed by the classifier with high specificity and sensitivity in both the original and validation cohorts. Most TCR sequences were observed very rarely across donors, whereas some public TCRs were present in many individuals. The authors suggested that the approach could potentially be extended to other disease states and immunological phenotypes. A total of roughly 160 TCR beta chains were listed by the study as associated with cytomegalovirus. According to a later genetic analysis, donors in an Asian-associated ancestry cluster had fewer N-insertions in productive TCRs than the roughly 700-donor mean. In a later analysis, the rate of TCR association differed among HLA loci, with DRB1 alleles having the most associated TCRs and HLA-C alleles having the fewest. A further reported finding was that TCR beta sequences accurately predicted the HLA-A and HLA-B alleles for most subjects in the first cohort. Strong co-occurrence of HLA alleles, especially DR and DQ, made assigning TCR associations to individual alleles difficult. Broadly in line with IMGT annotations, most TCR beta V segments showed up in productive rearrangements about 87% or about 30% of the time in an earlier analysis of 450 to 600 of the donors. Because HLA typing was missing for some donors at each locus, association tests included only the typed subset. Presence/absence analyses assumed roughly uniform sequencing depth across donors, an assumption that may not hold. A later analysis reported that several top co-occurrence clusters appeared linked to parvovirus B19, influenza, CMV and Epstein-Barr virus. The earlier analysis of 450 to 700 of the donors excluded some 16 rarely observed V segments, including chromosome 9 orphons, because counts were too low. Linkage disequilibrium might explain the correlated functional status among segregating V segments, but an unknown experimental factor could not be ruled out. Three of the identified cytomegalovirus-associated TCR beta chains were confirmed in vitro to be specific for cytomegalovirus antigens. Because the 87-base-pair reads could not distinguish some IMGT-functional V segments, including TRBV6-2 and TRBV6-3, those segments were excluded. An association between a missense DCLRE1C variant and V-gene and J-gene trimming of TCR beta chains was found in a later genetic analysis and replicated in an independent cohort.

The cohort comprised some 680 healthy bone marrow donors. At the time of sampling, every cohort member was nominally healthy, though immune exposures that went unrecorded were likely present. The donor was CMV seronegative and was included in the group of around 320 seronegative cohort members. Every donor gave a peripheral blood sample, and the peripheral blood mononuclear cells from that sample were used for TCR beta sequencing. Genomic DNA was extracted from the blood cell samples with the Qiagen DNeasy Blood Extraction Kit. Libraries were constructed by the immunoSEQ multiplex PCR assay. A mixture of 60 forward primers for TCR Vbeta segments and 13 reverse primers for TCR Jbeta segments was used in the multiplex PCR. The CDR3 region of rearranged TCR beta genes was amplified from genomic DNA by a multiplex PCR assay. The amplified TCR beta libraries were sequenced on the Illumina HiSeq System as 87-base-pair reads. Regarding the original processing steps: A later analysis counted some 74 million unique TCR beta chains across the 670 or so repertoires, and 10 million to 12 million of these chains were shared by at least two donors. To remove PCR and sequencing errors, raw reads were error-corrected and collapsed into unique sequences using a nearest-neighbor algorithm that merged closely related sequences. V, D and J gene segments were assigned by aligning CDR3 sequences to IMGT reference sequences. Each retained sequence needed at least a six-nucleotide match to both a V gene segment and a J gene segment. A rearrangement counted as productive if the CDR3 had no stop codons and remained in frame with V and J, and every other rearrangement counted as non-productive. CDR3 was defined by IMGT convention, running from the second conserved V-encoded cysteine to the conserved J-encoded phenylalanine. The earlier analysis of 587 of the donors excluded any sequence lacking an unambiguous match to a single V gene segment. In an earlier analysis of several hundred of the donors, V segments were called functional above 56.7% productive rearrangements and were called segregating when the between-donor standard deviation exceeded 5%. A statistical classification framework was developed to diagnose cytomegalovirus status using the catalog of TCR beta chain sequences. In a later analysis, V and J genes were assigned by comparing TCR nucleotide sequences against IMGT/GENE-DB human TR gene sequences. Using the TCRdist pipeline, a later analysis assigned CDR3 sequences along with most-parsimonious VDJ recombination scenarios. In a later analysis, every TCR beta chain was defined by the combination of its CDR3 amino acid sequence and its V-gene family, and reads without a unique V-gene family were dropped. A later analysis removed several hundred highly shared, low-generation-probability nucleotide sequences to deal with suspected cross-contamination and a sequencing artifact. A later analysis calculated a clonal expansion index for each public chain from normalized within-repertoire ranks of inferred template counts. In a later analysis, generation probabilities were computed using a VDJ recombination model fitted to out-of-frame rearrangements, and the results were checked against IGoR. Hypergeometric tests were used in a later analysis to score TCR-TCR, TCR-HLA and TCR-CMV co-occurrence, with a repertoire-size bias correction applied to the TCR pairs. To estimate false discovery rates, a later analysis permuted the HLA or CMV assignments 20 times. In a later analysis, co-occurring TCRs were grouped using DBSCAN, and TCRdist sequence similarity was added for clustering within HLA-allele-positive subsets. Repertoires with fewer than 30,000 or more than 120,000 public chains were left out of co-occurrence clustering, as were five repertoires with anomalous nucleotide sharing. Here the immuneACCESS table is served through TCRdb, limited to in-frame sequences with V and J called. Missing clones are a known gap in these copies; in checked studies unresolved V genes cover under half, and the rest lacks a known reason. V and J calls and clone size are those listed in that table; D and trimming were worked out from the DNA. The sample contains 150,000 to 200,000 clones, 75% to 85% of them found a single time. Approximately 2.1% of the sample goes to the ten largest clones.

Notes on this clone: Its antigen is unknown. Base-call qualities are not available, and no considerably larger clone is one nucleotide away.

Taken from the germline V gene, the CDR1 and CDR2 loops are MNHNS and SASEGT. The CDR3 sequence holds 14 residues, the cysteine and phenylalanine included. This entry keeps only the CDR3 DNA: 42 bases, framed from base 1. V sheds 5 bases and J sheds 1 base, leaving 11 bases between their ends. The receptor was isolated from a woman between 50 and 59 years old in good health and CMV-seronegative. The receptor chain draws on TRBV6-1 and TRBJ1-1; TRBD1 is a weak D gene call, 6 bases matching. Sample: PBMCs. CDR3 protein: CASSQPTGNTEAFF. The nucleotide sequence reads as follows: TGTGCCAGCAGTCAGCCGACAGGGAACACTGAAGCTTTCTTT.